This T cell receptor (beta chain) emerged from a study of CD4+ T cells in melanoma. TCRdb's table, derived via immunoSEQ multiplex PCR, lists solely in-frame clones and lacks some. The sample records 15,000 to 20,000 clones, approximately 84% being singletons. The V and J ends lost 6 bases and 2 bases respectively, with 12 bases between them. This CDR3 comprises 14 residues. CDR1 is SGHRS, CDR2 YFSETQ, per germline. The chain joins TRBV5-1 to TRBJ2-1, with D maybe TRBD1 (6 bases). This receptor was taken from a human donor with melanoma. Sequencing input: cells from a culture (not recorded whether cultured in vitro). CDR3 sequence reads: CASNREGAYNEQFF. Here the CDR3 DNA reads TGCGCCAGCAACAGGGAAGGGGCCTACAATGAGCAGTTCTTC.